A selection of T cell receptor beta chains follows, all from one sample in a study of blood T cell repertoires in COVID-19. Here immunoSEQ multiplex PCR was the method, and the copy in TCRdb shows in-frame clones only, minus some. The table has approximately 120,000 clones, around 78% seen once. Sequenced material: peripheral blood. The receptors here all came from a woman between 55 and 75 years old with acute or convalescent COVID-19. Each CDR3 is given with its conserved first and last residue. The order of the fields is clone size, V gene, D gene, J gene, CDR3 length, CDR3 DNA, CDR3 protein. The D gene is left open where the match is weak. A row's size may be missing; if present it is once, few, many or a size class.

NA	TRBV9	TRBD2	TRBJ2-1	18	TGTGCCAGCAGCGTAGAAGCACCTCTAGCGGGAGGGTTTAATGAGCAGTTCTTC	CASSVEAPLAGGFNEQFF
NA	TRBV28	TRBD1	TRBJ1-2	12	TGTGCCAGCAGCTCGACAGGGGGTGGCTACACCTTC	CASSSTGGGYTF
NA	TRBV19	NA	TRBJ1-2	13	TGTGCCAGTAGTCCCGGACAGTTATATGGCTACACCTTC	CASSPGQLYGYTF
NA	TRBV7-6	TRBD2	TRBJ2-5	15	TGTGCCAGCAGCTTAGCGCGGGGGGTCGTAGAGACCCAGTACTTC	CASSLARGVVETQYF
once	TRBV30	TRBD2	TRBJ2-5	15	TGTGCCTGGAGTGTTCCTCTAGCGGCTAGAGAGACCCAGTACTTC	CAWSVPLAARETQYF
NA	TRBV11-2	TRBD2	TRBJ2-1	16	TGTGCCAGCAGCTTAGCCTCTAGCGGGGCCTACAATGAGCAGTTCTTC	CASSLASSGAYNEQFF
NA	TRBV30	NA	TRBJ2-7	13	TGTGCCTGGAACGCTGGGGGGGGCCACGAGCAGTACTTC	CAWNAGGGHEQYF
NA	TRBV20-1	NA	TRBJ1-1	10	TGCAGTGCTACAGGGCAACGAGCTTTCTTT	CSATGQRAFF
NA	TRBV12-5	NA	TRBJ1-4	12	TGTGCTAGTGGTTTTCGCGGCGAAAAACTGTTTTTT	CASGFRGEKLFF
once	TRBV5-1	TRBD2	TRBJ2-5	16	TGCGCCAGCAGGCCCCCAGGCGGGGGGGCTGGGGAGACCCAGTACTTC	CASRPPGGGAGETQYF
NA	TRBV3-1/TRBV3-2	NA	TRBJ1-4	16	TGTGCCAGCAGCCAAGATGTAAGACCTGGTAGGAGAAAACTGTTTTTT	CASSQDVRPGRRKLFF
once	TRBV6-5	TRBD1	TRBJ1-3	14	TGTGCCAGCGGGGACAGGAGTTCAGGAAACACCATATATTTT	CASGDRSSGNTIYF
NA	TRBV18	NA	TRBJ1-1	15	TGTGCCAGCTCACCACCTACGGGAGCGAACACTGAAGCTTTCTTT	CASSPPTGANTEAFF
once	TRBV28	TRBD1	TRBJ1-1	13	TGTGCCAGCAGGCTAAGCAAGGGGGCAGGGGCTTTCTTT	CASRLSKGAGAFF
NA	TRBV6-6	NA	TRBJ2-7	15	TGTGCCAGCAGTTACTCTGATCCGGGGGAATACGAGCAGTACTTC	CASSYSDPGEYEQYF
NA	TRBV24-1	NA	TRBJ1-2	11	TGTGCCACCAGTGCAGGGATTGGCTACACCTTC	CATSAGIGYTF
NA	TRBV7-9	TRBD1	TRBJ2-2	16	TGTGCCAGCAGCACCCCGGGACAGGGGGTAACCGGGGAGCTGTTTTTT	CASSTPGQGVTGELFF
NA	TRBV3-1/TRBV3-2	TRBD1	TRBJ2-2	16	TGTGCCAGCAGCCAAGAGAGAACAGGGGACGTCGGGGAGCTGTTTTTT	CASSQERTGDVGELFF
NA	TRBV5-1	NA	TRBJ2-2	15	TGCGCCAGCAGCTTGGATGTAAGGCGGGGCGGGGAGCTGTTTTTT	CASSLDVRRGGELFF
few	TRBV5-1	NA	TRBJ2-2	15	TGCGCCAGCAGCTTGGAGACAGTTGACACCGGGGAGCTGTTTTTT	CASSLETVDTGELFF
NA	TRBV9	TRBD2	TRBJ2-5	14	TGTGCCAGCAGCCCGGGACTAGCCCAAGAGACCCAGTACTTC	CASSPGLAQETQYF
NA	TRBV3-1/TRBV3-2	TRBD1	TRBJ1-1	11	TGTGCCAGCAGCCGGACAGGGGAAGCTTTCTTT	CASSRTGEAFF
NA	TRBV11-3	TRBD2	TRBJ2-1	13	TGTGCCAGCAGCTTAAGGAGCGGGGATGAGCAGTTCTTC	CASSLRSGDEQFF
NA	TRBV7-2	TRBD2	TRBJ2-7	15	TGTGCCAGCAGCTTCCAGCGGGGGGGATATTACGAGCAGTACTTC	CASSFQRGGYYEQYF
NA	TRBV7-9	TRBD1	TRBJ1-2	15	TGTGCCAGCAGCCCGGGAGGACAGGGGGCCTATGGCTACACCTTC	CASSPGGQGAYGYTF
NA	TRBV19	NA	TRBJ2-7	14	TGTGCCAGTAGTATAGGGCAGAGGCGTGACGAGCAGTACTTC	CASSIGQRRDEQYF
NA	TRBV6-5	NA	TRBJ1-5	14	TGTGCCAGCACTACGGGGAGGGTTAATCAGCCCCAGCATTTT	CASTTGRVNQPQHF
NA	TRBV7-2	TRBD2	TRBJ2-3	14	TGTGCCAGCAGCTTAACCTGGACGGGAGGTACGCAGTATTTT	CASSLTWTGGTQYF
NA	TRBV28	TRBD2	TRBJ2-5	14	TGTGCCAGCAGTTTAGCGGGAGGCGAAGAGACCCAGTACTTC	CASSLAGGEETQYF
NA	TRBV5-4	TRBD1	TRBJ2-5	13	TGTGCCAGCAGCGAGACAGGGACGAAGACCCAGTACTTC	CASSETGTKTQYF
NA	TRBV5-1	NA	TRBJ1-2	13	TGCGCCAGCACTCCAGCAGGGGACTATGGCTACACCTTC	CASTPAGDYGYTF
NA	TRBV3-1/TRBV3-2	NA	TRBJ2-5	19	TGTGCCAGCAGCTCCCGCCTAAACCGACAGCCACGGTGGGAAGAGACCCAGTACTTC	CASSSRLNRQPRWEETQYF
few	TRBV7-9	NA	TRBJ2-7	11	TGTGCCAGCAGCCCATCCTACGAGCAGTACTTC	CASSPSYEQYF
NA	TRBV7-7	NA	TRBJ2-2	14	TGTGCTAGCAGCTTAGCGCCAGTCACCGGGGAGCTGTTTTTT	CASSLAPVTGELFF
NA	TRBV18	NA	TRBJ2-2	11	TGTGCCGGCTCACCGGACAGGGAGCTGTTTTTT	CAGSPDRELFF
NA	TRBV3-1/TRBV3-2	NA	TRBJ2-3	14	TGTGCCAGCAGCCAGACTACCAGCACAGATACGCAGTATTTT	CASSQTTSTDTQYF
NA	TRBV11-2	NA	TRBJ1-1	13	TGTGCCAGCAGCCCTGTTGGGGGGACTGAAGCTTTCTTT	CASSPVGGTEAFF
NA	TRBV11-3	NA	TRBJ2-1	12	TGTGCCAGCAGCTTCTATGGCGGTGAGCAGTTCTTC	CASSFYGGEQFF
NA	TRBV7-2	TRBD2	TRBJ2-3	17	TGTGCCAGCAGCTTTGAGCTGCCTAGCGGGGGGCGGGATACGCAGTATTTT	CASSFELPSGGRDTQYF
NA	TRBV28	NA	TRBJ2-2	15	TGTGCCAGCATGTCGGACAGTTGGGACACCGGGGAGCTGTTTTTT	CASMSDSWDTGELFF